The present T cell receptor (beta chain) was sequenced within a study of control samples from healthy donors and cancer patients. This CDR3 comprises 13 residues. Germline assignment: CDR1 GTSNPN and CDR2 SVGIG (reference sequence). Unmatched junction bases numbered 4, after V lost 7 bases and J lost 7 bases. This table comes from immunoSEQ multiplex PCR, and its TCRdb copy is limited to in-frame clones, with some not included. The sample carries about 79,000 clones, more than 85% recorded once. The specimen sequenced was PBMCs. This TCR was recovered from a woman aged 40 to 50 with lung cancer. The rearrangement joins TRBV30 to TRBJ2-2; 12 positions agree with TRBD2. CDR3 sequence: CASSGGAIGELFF. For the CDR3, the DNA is TGTGCCTCTAGCGGGGGGGCCATCGGGGAGCTGTTTTTT.